Detailed here is one T cell receptor beta chain. This sample was taken from a study of blood T cell repertoires in COVID-19. Background on the study: From T cells, B-cell-depleted T cells, or PBMCs came the material, which was cDNA or gDNA.

V gave up 4 bases and J gave up 4 bases; unmatched junction bases: 7. The CDR3 is made up of 16 amino acids. Per the germline V gene, CDR1 is SGHNT and CDR2 is YENEEA. This table comes from immunoSEQ multiplex PCR, and its TCRdb copy is limited to in-frame clones, with some not included. The data show 80,000 or so clones, around 83% seen once. The sequencing sample was made of peripheral blood. This sequence joins TRBV11-3 and TRBJ2-1; 10 nucleotides match TRBD1. The sequence was collected from a man in his sixties with COVID-19, enrolled during active disease. CDR3 bases: TGTGCCAGCAGCTCCCTTGGACAGGGGGAGTACAATGAGCAGTTCTTC. It translates to CASSSLGQGEYNEQFF. The variable domain in full, completed from reference TRBV11-3 and TRBJ2-1, reads EAGVVQSPRYKIIEKKQPVAFWCNPISGHNTLYWYLQNLGQGPELLIRYENEEAVDDSQLPKDRFSAERLKGVDSTLKIQPAELGDSAVYLCASSSLGQGEYNEQFFGPGTRLTVL.